The following is a TCR beta chain sequence with its context. The antigen is not known. The source of the sample is a study of monozygotic twins with inflammatory bowel disease. Points from the study as a whole: Patient-specific immunosuppressive treatments may have made repertoires more variable.

A 6-nucleotide sample barcode was carried by the UMIs, which template switching added. TCRdb reanalyzed the 5' RACE reads, giving one entry per CDR3 protein sequence and no DNA. This sample's clone table lists fewer than 550,000 distinct CDR3 sequences. Germline CDR1 and CDR2: SGDLS and YYNGEE. This CDR3 spans 12 amino acids. This clonotype was sampled from a human donor with ulcerative colitis or Crohn's disease, or a healthy co-twin of an affected twin (not recorded which). The sample comprised blood. V is TRBV9 and J is TRBJ2-1. The CDR3 protein is CASSPTGGQQFF.